The 20 T cell receptor beta chains presented below share a single source sample, sequenced in a study of T-cell memory formation after mild COVID-19. TCRdb re-called the 5' RACE reads with MiXCR, one entry per CDR3 protein. The sample has around 410,000 distinct CDR3 sequences; roughly a quarter are singletons. Sample: PBMCs or a T cell subset sorted from them (not recorded which). The receptor source for this set is an adult woman who had mild COVID-19 (a few samples of this study predate the infection). Cell type and time point are not known.

A few counts support this clonotype. The V call is TRBV12-3 or TRBV12-4, the J call TRBJ1-5, with D possibly being TRBD1 (5 bases). There are 14 residues in the CDR3. Trimming removed 0 bases at V and 4 bases at J, with 7 bases between. The CDR3 nucleotides are TGTGCCAGCAGTTTAGCCAGGGATAATCAGCCCCAGCATTTT. Its protein product is CASSLARDNQPQHF.

The chain joins TRBV14 to TRBJ2-7, with TRBD2 identical over 13 bases. Trimming at V came to 4 bases and at J to 1 base, leaving 10 bases not matched to a gene. This CDR3 contains 18 residues. Germline CDR1 is SGHDN and CDR2 is FVKESK. DNA for the CDR3: TGTGCCAGCAGCCTCCGACTAGCGGGGGGACCCAGTTCCTACGAGCAGTACTTC. Protein: CASSLRLAGGPSSYEQYF.

This clonotype was observed a handful of times. The chain employs TRBV12-3 or TRBV12-4 and TRBJ1-5; D unresolved. The CDR3 has 15 residues. Trimming shortened V by 7 bases and J by 10 bases, and 23 bases separated the two germline ends. The chain's CDR3 is CASTADGASISPQHF. In DNA, the CDR3 is TGTGCCAGCACCGCCGACGGTGCCTCAATCAGCCCCCAGCATTTT.

V is TRBV28 and J is TRBJ1-4, with D maybe TRBD1 (5 bases). V lost 8 bases and J 7 bases, leaving 8 bases between the germline ends. CDR1 and CDR2 (germline): MDHEN, SYDVKM. The CDR3 totals 11 residues. CDR3 DNA: TGTGCCAGCCGGCAGGGTGAAAAACTGTTTTTT. This translates into CASRQGEKLFF.

V is TRBV6-5 and J is TRBJ1-2; no clear D gene. Germline CDR1 MNHEY, CDR2 SVGAGI. Trimming stripped 2 bases from V and 2 bases from J, with 9 bases between. The CDR3 has 14 amino acids. The CDR3 is CASSYDSRNYGYTF. The CDR3 coding sequence is TGTGCCAGCAGTTACGATTCCAGGAACTATGGCTACACCTTC.

J is TRBJ2-7 and V is TRBV20-1; D may be TRBD1 or TRBD2 (5 bases each). This CDR3 has 14 amino acids. Germline CDR1 DFQATT, CDR2 SNEGSKA (reference sequence). V was shortened by 6 bases and J by 0 bases, with 15 bases between the two germline ends. The chain's CDR3 is CSAYGRGSSYEQYF. In nucleotides, the CDR3 is TGCAGTGCATACGGACGGGGCAGCTCCTACGAGCAGTACTTC.

The rearrangement links TRBV24-1 to TRBJ1-2, with a possible D match to TRBD1 (5 bases). Germline V gene sequence: CDR1 KGHDR, CDR2 SFDVKD. The V end lost 0 bases, the J end lost 8 bases, and 9 bases lay between the germline ends. There are 13 residues in the CDR3. The CDR3 region is CATSDLDRGGYTF. The CDR3 region has the DNA TGTGCCACCAGTGATTTGGATCGGGGGGGCTACACCTTC.

The chain employs TRBV24-1 and TRBJ2-7, with 7 bases fitting TRBD1. Germline CDR1 reads KGHDR; CDR2 reads SFDVKD. This CDR3 has 15 residues. V was clipped by 3 bases and J by 2 bases; unmatched bases: 6. Here the CDR3 reads CATSDTRGLAYEQYF. CDR3 DNA sequence: TGTGCCACCAGTGATACTAGGGGGCTAGCCTACGAGCAGTACTTC.

This rearrangement joins TRBV7-3 to TRBJ2-1; D is possibly TRBD1 (6 bases). Looked up from germline, CDR1 is SGHTA and CDR2 is FQGTGA. Between the trimmed V and J ends, which lost 5 bases and 1 base, there was a span of 15 bases. The CDR3 has 16 residues. The CDR3 nucleotides are TGTGCCAGCAGCCCCTCACCGAGGGGGTCCTACAATGAGCAGTTCTTC. This codes for CASSPSPRGSYNEQFF.

This clonotype has a handful of counts. The J gene is TRBJ2-2, the V gene TRBV9, with D possibly called TRBD1 or TRBD2 (6 bases each). CDR1 is SGDLS, CDR2 YYNGEE, per germline. This CDR3 contains 19 residues. Trimming removed 0 bases from V and 0 bases from J, with 18 bases in between. The chain's CDR3 is CASSVGREGGITNTGELFF. As DNA, the CDR3 is TGTGCCAGCAGCGTAGGACGAGAGGGGGGCATTACGAACACCGGGGAGCTGTTTTTT.

The chain links TRBV3-1 to TRBJ2-1; D is ambiguous. The length of the CDR3 is 12 residues. CDR1 is LGHDT, CDR2 YNNKEL, per germline (reference sequence). V gave up 0 bases and J gave up 7 bases, with 4 bases separating them. CDR3 amino acids: CASSQELNEQFF. In nucleotides, the CDR3 is TGTGCCAGCAGCCAAGAATTGAATGAGCAGTTCTTC.

Note on this clonotype: One end of the junction is discordant with germline, which a read error may explain. The CDR3 DNA reads as TGTGCCAGCAGCTCGCAAGAGACCCAGAACTTC. Amino acids: CASSSQETQNF. The rearrangement joins TRBV9 to TRBJ2-5; D gene ambiguous. The CDR3 contains 11 residues. Germline CDR1 SGDLS, CDR2 YYNGEE.

V is TRBV12-3 or TRBV12-4 and J is TRBJ2-2; D is unclear. V lost 10 bases and J lost 4, with 13 bases in between. CDR3 size: 13 residues. CDR3 bases: TGTGCCAACCGAGGTGCGAGCACCGGGGAGCTGTTTTTT. Protein product: CANRGASTGELFF.

The chain carries TRBV4-2 and TRBJ2-5; tentative D call: TRBD1 (6 bases). In germline, CDR1 is LGHNA, CDR2 YNFKEQ. The CDR3 loop spans 15 amino acids. V lost 0 bases to trimming and J lost 3 bases, with 11 bases between them. CDR3 DNA: TGTGCCAGCAGCCAAGACGACGGACAGAAAGAGACCCAGTACTTC. Its protein product is CASSQDDGQKETQYF.

CDR3 bases: TGTGCCAGCACCCCCCCCTCTGGGGCGCAGGCCGGGGAGCTGTTTTTT. Protein product: CASTPPSGAQAGELFF. The rearrangement joins TRBV6-5 to TRBJ2-2; maybe TRBD1 (5 bases). The CDR3 sequence is 16 residues long. The germline V and J ends were trimmed by 7 bases and 6 bases, with 21 bases remaining between them. The germline CDR1 and CDR2 sequences are MNHEY and SVGAGI.

The chain combines TRBV2 with TRBJ1-2; D may be TRBD1 (6 bases). CDR1 is SNHLY and CDR2 is FYNNEI in the germline V gene. Trimming took 3 bases from V and 4 from J, leaving 18 bases between them. The CDR3 spans 16 residues. The CDR3 spells CASSDMAQGSSYGYTF. DNA of the CDR3: TGTGCCAGCAGTGATATGGCGCAGGGGAGTTCCTATGGCTACACCTTC.

V is TRBV7-6 and J is TRBJ1-4; D call uncertain. V was shortened by 3 bases and J by 1 base, with 9 bases between the two germline ends. CDR3 length: 15 residues. Per the germline V gene, CDR1 is SGHVS and CDR2 is FNYEAQ. In DNA form, the CDR3 reads TGTGCCAGCAGCTTCAGCCGGGGAACTAATGAAAAACTGTTTTTT. The encoded protein is CASSFSRGTNEKLFF.

This sequence joins TRBV4-2 and TRBJ1-3; TRBD1 agrees at 7 bases. Germline-derived CDR1 and CDR2 are LGHNA and YNFKEQ. V trimming: 8 bases; J trimming: 4 bases; junction bases outside the gene matches: 5. This CDR3 is built from 13 residues. The CDR3: CASQRGPGNTIYF. As DNA, the CDR3 is TGTGCCAGCCAGAGGGGGCCCGGAAACACCATATATTTT.

In this sample, this clonotype turned up a few times. The chain joins TRBV3-1 to TRBJ1-3; D possibly corresponds to TRBD1 (5 bases). The CDR3 has 16 residues. V shed 1 base and J shed 4 bases, with 14 bases lying between them. Germline V gene data show CDR1 as LGHDT and CDR2 as YNNKEL (reference sequence). The CDR3: CASSQGHGTGGNTIYF. The CDR3 region has the DNA TGTGCCAGCAGCCAAGGGCACGGGACCGGGGGAAACACCATATATTTT.

V is TRBV27 and J is TRBJ2-7, with 11 positions matching TRBD1. V lost 8 bases, J lost 3 bases, and 6 bases stayed unmatched. The CDR3 sequence is 14 residues long. Germline CDR1 is MNHEY and CDR2 is SMNVEV (reference sequence). The CDR3 protein is CASARDRGVYEQYF. As DNA, the CDR3 is TGTGCCAGCGCCCGGGACAGGGGGGTCTACGAGCAGTACTTC.